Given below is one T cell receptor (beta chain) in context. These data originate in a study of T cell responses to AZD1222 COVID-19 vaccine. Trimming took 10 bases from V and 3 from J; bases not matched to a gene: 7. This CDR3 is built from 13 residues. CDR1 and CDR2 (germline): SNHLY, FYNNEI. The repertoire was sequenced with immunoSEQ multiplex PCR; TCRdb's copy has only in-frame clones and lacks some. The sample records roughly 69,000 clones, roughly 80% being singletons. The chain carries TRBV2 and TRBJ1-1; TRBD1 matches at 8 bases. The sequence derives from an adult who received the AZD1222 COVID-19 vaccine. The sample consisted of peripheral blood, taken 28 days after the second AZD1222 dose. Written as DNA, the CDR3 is TGTGCCACCCGCAGGGGGCAGGACACTGAAGCTTTCTTT. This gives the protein CATRRGQDTEAFF. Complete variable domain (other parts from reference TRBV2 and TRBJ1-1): EPEVTQTPSHQVTQMGQEVILRCVPISNHLYFYWYRQILGQKVEFLVSFYNNEISEKSEIFDDQFSVERPDGSNFTLKIRSTKLEDSAMYFCATRRGQDTEAFFGQGTRLTVV.